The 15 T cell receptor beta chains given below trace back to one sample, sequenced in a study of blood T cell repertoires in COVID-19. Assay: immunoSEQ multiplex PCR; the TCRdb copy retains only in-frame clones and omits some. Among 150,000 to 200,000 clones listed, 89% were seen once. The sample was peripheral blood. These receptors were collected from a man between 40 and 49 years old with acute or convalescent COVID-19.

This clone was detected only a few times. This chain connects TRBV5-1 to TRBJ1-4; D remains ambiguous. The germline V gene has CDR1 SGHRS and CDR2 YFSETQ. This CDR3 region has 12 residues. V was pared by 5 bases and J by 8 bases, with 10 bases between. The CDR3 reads CASRGGSEKLFF. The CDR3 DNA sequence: TGCGCCAGCAGGGGAGGGTCCGAAAAACTGTTTTTT.

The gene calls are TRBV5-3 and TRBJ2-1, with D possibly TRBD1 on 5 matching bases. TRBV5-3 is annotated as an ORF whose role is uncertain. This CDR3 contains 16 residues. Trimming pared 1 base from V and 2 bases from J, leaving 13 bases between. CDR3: CARSLSIRQTYNEQFF. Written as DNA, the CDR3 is TGTGCCAGAAGCTTGTCTATCCGACAGACCTACAATGAGCAGTTCTTC.

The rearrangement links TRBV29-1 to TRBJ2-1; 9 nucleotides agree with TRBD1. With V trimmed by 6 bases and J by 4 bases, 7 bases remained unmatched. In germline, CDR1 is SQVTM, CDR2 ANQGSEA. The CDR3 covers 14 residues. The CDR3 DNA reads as TGCAGCGTCGCCTCCGGGACAGGGTACAATGAGCAGTTCTTC. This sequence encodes CSVASGTGYNEQFF.

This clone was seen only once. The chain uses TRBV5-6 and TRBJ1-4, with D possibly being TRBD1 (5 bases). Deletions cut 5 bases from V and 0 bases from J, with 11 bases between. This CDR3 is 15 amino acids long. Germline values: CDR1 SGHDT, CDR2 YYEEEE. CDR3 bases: TGTGCCAGCAGTCTTAGGGGCGCAACTAATGAAAAACTGTTTTTT. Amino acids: CASSLRGATNEKLFF.

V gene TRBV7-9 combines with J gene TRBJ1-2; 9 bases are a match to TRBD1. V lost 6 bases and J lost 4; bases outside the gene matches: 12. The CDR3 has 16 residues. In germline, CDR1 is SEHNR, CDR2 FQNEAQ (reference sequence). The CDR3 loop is CASRRDRDGVGYGYTF. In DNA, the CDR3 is TGTGCCAGCAGGAGGGACAGGGATGGGGTAGGCTATGGCTACACCTTC.

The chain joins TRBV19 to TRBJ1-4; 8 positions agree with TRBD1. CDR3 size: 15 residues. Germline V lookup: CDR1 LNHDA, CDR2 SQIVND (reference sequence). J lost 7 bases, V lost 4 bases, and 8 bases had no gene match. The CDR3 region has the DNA TGTGCCAGTAGTACCTCCGGGACAGGAGGTGAAAAACTGTTTTTT. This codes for CASSTSGTGGEKLFF.

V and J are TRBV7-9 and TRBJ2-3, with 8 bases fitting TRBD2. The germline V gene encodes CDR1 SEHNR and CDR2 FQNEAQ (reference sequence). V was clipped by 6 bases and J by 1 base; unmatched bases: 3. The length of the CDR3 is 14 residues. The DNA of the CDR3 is TGTGCCAGCAGGGTAGCGGGGCGCACAGATACGCAGTATTTT. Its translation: CASRVAGRTDTQYF. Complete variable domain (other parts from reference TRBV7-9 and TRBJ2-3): DTGVSQNPRHKITKRGQNVTFRCDPISEHNRLYWYRQTLGQGPEFLTYFQNEAQLEKSRLLSDRFSAERPKGSFSTLEIQRTEQGDSAMYLCASRVAGRTDTQYFGPGTRLTVL.

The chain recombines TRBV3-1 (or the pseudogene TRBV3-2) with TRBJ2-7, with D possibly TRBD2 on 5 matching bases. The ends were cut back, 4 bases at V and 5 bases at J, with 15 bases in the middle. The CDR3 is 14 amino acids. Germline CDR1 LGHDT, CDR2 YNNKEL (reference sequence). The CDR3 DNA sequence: TGTGCCAGCAGCCCCCTAGGAGGTGTGGACGAGCAGTACTTC. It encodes CASSPLGGVDEQYF.

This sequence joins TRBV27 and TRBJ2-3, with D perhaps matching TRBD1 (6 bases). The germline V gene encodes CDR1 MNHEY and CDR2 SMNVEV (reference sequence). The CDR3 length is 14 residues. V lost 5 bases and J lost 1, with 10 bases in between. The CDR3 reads CASSLYRGTDTQYF. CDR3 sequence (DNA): TGTGCCAGCAGTCTATACAGGGGCACAGATACGCAGTATTTT.

CDR3 nucleotide sequence: TGTGCCAGCAGTGCACTAGCGGGGAACACCGGGGAGCTGTTTTTT. As protein: CASSALAGNTGELFF. This chain links TRBV6-4 with TRBJ2-2; 9 bases line up with TRBD2. Looked up from germline, CDR1 is MRHNA and CDR2 is SNTAGT. The CDR3 runs to 15 residues. Trimming removed 4 bases from V and 1 base from J; junction bases left unmatched: 1.

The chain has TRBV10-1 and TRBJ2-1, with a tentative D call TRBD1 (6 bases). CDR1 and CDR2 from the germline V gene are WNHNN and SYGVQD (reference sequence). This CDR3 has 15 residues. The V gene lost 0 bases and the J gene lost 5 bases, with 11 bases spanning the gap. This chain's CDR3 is CASSESQGTNNEQFF. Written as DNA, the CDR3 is TGCGCCAGCAGTGAGTCCCAGGGGACCAACAATGAGCAGTTCTTC.

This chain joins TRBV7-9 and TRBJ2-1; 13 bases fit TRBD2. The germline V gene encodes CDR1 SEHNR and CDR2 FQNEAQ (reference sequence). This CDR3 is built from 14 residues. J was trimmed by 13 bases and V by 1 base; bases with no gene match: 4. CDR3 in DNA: TGTGCCAGCAGCTTAGGACTAGCGGGGGGTCAACAGTTCTTC. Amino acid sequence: CASSLGLAGGQQFF. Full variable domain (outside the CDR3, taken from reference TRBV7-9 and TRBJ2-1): DTGVSQNPRHKITKRGQNVTFRCDPISEHNRLYWYRQTLGQGPEFLTYFQNEAQLEKSRLLSDRFSAERPKGSFSTLEIQRTEQGDSAMYLCASSLGLAGGQQFFGPGTRLTVL.

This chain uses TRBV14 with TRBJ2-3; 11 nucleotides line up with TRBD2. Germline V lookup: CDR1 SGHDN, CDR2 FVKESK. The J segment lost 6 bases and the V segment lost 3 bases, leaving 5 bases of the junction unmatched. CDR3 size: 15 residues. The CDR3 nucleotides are TGTGCCAGCAGCCATACTAGCGGGGGATTTGATACGCAGTATTTT. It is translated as CASSHTSGGFDTQYF.

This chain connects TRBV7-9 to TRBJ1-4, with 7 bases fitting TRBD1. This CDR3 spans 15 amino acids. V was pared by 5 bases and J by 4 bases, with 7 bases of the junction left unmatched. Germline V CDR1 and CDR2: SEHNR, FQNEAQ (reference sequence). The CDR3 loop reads CASSSTGADNEKLFF. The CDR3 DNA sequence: TGTGCCAGCAGCAGTACAGGGGCAGATAATGAAAAACTGTTTTTT.

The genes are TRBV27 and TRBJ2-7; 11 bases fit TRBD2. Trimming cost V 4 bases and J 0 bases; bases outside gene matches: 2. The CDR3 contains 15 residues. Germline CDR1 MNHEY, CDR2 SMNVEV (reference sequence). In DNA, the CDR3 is TGTGCCAGCAGTTCTAGCGGGGGGATCTCCTACGAGCAGTACTTC. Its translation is CASSSSGGISYEQYF.